This T cell receptor (beta chain) emerged from a study of long-term antiretroviral therapy in people with HIV. Study findings and constraints: With ART, diversity went up but was still lower than in transplant donor controls.

With respect to this clone: The antigen is unknown.

V was pared by 4 bases and J by 5 bases, with 5 bases between. CDR1 and CDR2 (germline): MGHDK, SYGVNS. CDR3 length equals 11 residues. Sequencing relied on immunoSEQ assay v3.0, run at survey level. Data came from immunoSEQ multiplex PCR; TCRdb stores just in-frame clones and leaves some out. The sample includes roughly 21,000 clones, 81% of them seen just once. V is TRBV25-1 and J is TRBJ1-2, with D unclear. The sample in question was unsorted PBMCs, obtained 0.1 years before starting antiretroviral therapy. The receptor's source is a man aged 40-49 years with HIV. CDR3 DNA sequence: TGTGCCAGCAGTGCGGGATATGGCTACACCTTC. It translates to CASSAGYGYTF.